This T cell receptor (beta chain) appears in the sequencing data of a study of T cell repertoires in cytomegalovirus infection. TCRdb ran MiXCR on the reads and lists one entry per CDR3 protein. The repertoire holds around 69,000 distinct CDR3 sequences, with 28% as singletons. This clonotype was counted a few times. Its antigen is currently unknown. Trimming left V 2 bases short and J 5 bases short, with 9 bases between. The CDR3 runs 13 residues. The chain links TRBV12-3 or TRBV12-4 to TRBJ1-2; D remains ambiguous. Sequenced here: CD8+ T cells from cultured PBMCs, sampled from culture after CMV antigen stimulation. The clonotype comes from a human donor in good health (CMV status not recorded). Some clones in this sample may be carry-over from other donors' samples. CDR3 sequence (DNA): TGTGCCAGCAGTTTAAGTGTAGGATATGGCTACACCTTC. Its translation is CASSLSVGYGYTF.